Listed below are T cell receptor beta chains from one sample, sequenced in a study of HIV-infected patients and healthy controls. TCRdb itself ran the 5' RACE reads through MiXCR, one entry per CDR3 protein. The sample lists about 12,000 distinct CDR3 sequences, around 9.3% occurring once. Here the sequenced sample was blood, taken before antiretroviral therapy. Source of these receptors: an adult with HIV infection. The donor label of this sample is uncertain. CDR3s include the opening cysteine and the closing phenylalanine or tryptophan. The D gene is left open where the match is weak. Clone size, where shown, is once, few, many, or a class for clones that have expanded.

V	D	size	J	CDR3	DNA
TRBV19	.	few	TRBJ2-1	CASSMVLHNEQFF	TGTGCCAGTAGTATGGTACTACACAATGAGCAGTTCTTC
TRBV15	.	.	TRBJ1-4	CATSRAGTRTGEKLFF	TGTGCCACCAGCAGAGCGGGGACACGGACGGGCGAAAAACTGTTTTTT
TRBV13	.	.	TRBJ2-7	CASSSRTVYYEQYF	TGTGCCAGCAGCTCCCGGACCGTTTACTACGAGCAGTACTTC
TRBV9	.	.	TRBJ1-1	CASSPIGGGTEAFF	TGTGCCAGCAGCCCTATAGGGGGAGGAACTGAAGCTTTCTTT
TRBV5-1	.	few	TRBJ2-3	CASSLVEGGRRDTQYF	TGCGCCAGCAGCTTGGTAGAGGGGGGACGACGGGATACGCAGTATTTT
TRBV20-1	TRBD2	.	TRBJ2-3	CSARDFSAGGGDTQYF	TGCAGTGCTAGAGATTTCAGCGCGGGGGGAGGAGATACGCAGTATTTT
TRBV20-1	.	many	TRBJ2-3	CSPRWGTDTQYF	TGCAGTCCCCGTTGGGGCACAGATACGCAGTATTTT
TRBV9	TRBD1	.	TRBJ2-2	CASSVQGAVGELFF	TGTGCCAGCAGCGTCCAGGGGGCAGTCGGGGAGCTGTTTTTT
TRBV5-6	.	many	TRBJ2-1	CASSNQAPYDEQFF	TGTGCCAGCAGCAACCAAGCCCCGTATGATGAGCAGTTCTTC
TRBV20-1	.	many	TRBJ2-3	CSAIPGADTQYF	TGCAGTGCTATCCCGGGCGCAGATACGCAGTATTTT
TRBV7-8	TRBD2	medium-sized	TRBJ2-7	CASSASGLAGEGYEQYF	TGTGCCAGCAGCGCTAGTGGGCTAGCGGGAGAGGGGTACGAGCAGTACTTC
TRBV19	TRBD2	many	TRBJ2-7	CASSSIRGPSGSIEQYF	TGTGCCAGTAGTAGTATTAGGGGCCCTAGCGGGAGTATAGAGCAGTACTTC
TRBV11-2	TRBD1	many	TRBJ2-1	CASSSGTGGSYNEQFF	TGTGCCAGCAGCTCAGGGACAGGGGGATCCTACAATGAGCAGTTCTTC
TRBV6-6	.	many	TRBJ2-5	CASSSPDPDRGETQYF	TGTGCCAGCAGTTCCCCCGACCCAGATCGGGGAGAGACCCAGTACTTC
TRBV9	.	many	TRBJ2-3	CASMGGVSSTDTQYF	TGTGCCAGCATGGGGGGCGTTTCTAGCACAGATACGCAGTATTTT
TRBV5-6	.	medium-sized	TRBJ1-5	CASSFSGSNQPQHF	TGTGCCAGCAGCTTCTCAGGTAGCAATCAGCCCCAGCATTTT
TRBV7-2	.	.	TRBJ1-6	CASSLALEAPYNSPLHF	TGTGCCAGCAGCTTAGCGCTAGAGGCCCCCTATAATTCACCCCTCCACTTT
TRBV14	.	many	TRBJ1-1	CASSLGRATEAFF	TGTGCCAGCAGTTTGGGAAGGGCCACTGAAGCTTTCTTT
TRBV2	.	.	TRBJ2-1	CASRWGAGPRNEQFF	TGTGCCAGTCGATGGGGGGCGGGACCCCGCAATGAGCAGTTCTTC
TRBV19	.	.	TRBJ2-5	CASSTPEKRTQYF	TGTGCCAGTAGTACCCCGGAGAAAAGGACCCAGTACTTC
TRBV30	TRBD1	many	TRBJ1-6	CAWSDPGGIKGSPLHF	TGTGCCTGGAGTGACCCAGGGGGGATCAAGGGTTCACCCCTCCACTTT
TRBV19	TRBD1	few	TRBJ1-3	CASSKGDSSTIYF	TGTGCCAGTAGTAAAGGGGACAGCAGCACCATATATTTT